This T cell receptor beta chain was documented in a study of tumor-infiltrating lymphocytes in primary liver carcinoma. Study as a whole: Both sexes were represented among patients, who were 30 to 69 years old. Stage T1-T3 N0M0 tumors spanned 4.2 to 10 cm.

There are 13 residues in the CDR3. The V gene lost 6 bases and the J gene lost 10 bases, with 19 bases spanning the gap. Germline loops: CDR1 MNHEY, CDR2 SVGAGI. The sample holds one count of this clonotype. The researchers produced TCR beta cDNA from approximately 540 ng total RNA with a constant-region primer. Libraries of TCR beta came from three nested multiplex PCR rounds with slightly modified ARM-PCR. For roughly 10 cycles apiece, the opening two PCR rounds ran with TRBV1-TRBV30 forward primers and a C-beta reverse primer. In TCRdb, the multiplex PCR reads were re-called with MiXCR into one record per CDR3 protein. The sample lists around 60,000 distinct CDR3 sequences, over 60% seen once, with around 38% in the top ten. From unsorted bulk tissue weighing roughly 17-31 mg, DNA and RNA were co-extracted.

The clonotype originates from a man between 40 and 49 years old with primary liver carcinoma and hepatitis B virus infection. Sequenced material: liver tumor tissue from sampling region 4. The subset is: tumor region T4, right-lateral pole. This chain links TRBV6-5 with TRBJ2-7, with D tentatively TRBD2 (5 bases). CDR3 in DNA: TGTGCCAGCAGAAGAGGGTCCGCATATGACCAGTACTTC. This translates into CASRRGSAYDQYF.